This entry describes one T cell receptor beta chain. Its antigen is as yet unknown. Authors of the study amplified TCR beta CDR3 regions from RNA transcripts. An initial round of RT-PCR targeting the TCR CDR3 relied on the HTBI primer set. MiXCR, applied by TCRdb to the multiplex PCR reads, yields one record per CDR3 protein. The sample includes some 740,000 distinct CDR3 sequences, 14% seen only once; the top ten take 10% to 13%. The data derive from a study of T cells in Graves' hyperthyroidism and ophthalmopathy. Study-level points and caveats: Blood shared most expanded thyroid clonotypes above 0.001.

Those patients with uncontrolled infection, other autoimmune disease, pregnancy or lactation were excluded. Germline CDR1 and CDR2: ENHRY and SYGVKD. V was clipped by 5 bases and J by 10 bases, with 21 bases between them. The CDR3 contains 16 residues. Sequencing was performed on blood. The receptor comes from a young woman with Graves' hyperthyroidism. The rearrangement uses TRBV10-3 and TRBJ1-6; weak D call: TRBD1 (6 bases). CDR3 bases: TGTGCCATCAGTTTCGGACAGCCCGAAGGTGGGTCACCCCTCCACTTT. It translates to CAISFGQPEGGSPLHF.